The 22 T cell receptor beta chains presented below share a single source sample, sequenced in a study of blood T cell repertoires in COVID-19. Libraries were prepared by immunoSEQ multiplex PCR; TCRdb keeps only in-frame clonotypes and omits some of them. The sample yields roughly 200,000 clones, 75% to 85% seen once. Sequenced input: peripheral blood. Source of these receptors: a woman between 35 and 50 years old with COVID-19, enrolled during active disease.

The chain employs TRBV5-1 and TRBJ2-7, with a possible D match to TRBD1 (5 bases). Per germline, CDR1 SGHRS and CDR2 YFSETQ. The germline V and J ends were trimmed by 4 bases and 6 bases, with 11 bases remaining between them. CDR3 length: 12 amino acids. The CDR3 DNA reads as TGCGCCAGCAGCAGCGCTAGGGGCGAGCAGTACTTC. Translating gives CASSSARGEQYF. Supplemented by reference TRBV5-1 and TRBJ2-7, the full variable domain reads KAGVTQTPRYLIKTRGQQVTLSCSPISGHRSVSWYQQTPGQGLQFLFEYFSETQRNKGNFPGRFSGRQFSNSRSEMNVSTLELGDSALYLCASSSARGEQYFGPGTRLTVT.

This clone is a singleton in its sample. The chain links TRBV7-6 to TRBJ2-5; 10 bases are a match to TRBD2. Germline V CDR1 and CDR2: SGHVS, FNYEAQ. J was trimmed by 0 bases and V by 0 bases; bases with no gene match: 4. The CDR3 loop spans 17 amino acids. The CDR3 sequence is CASSLALTSGYQETQYF. CDR3 nucleotides: TGTGCCAGCAGCTTAGCGTTGACTAGCGGGTACCAAGAGACCCAGTACTTC.

This clone was detected once. The chain has TRBV18 and TRBJ2-1; 7 bases are a match to TRBD2. Germline CDR1 KGHSH, CDR2 LQKENI. The CDR3 contains 15 residues. Germline trimming cut 4 bases from V and 5 bases from J; bases unmatched to any gene: 8. CDR3 protein: CASSRDYRLNNEQFF. CDR3 DNA: TGTGCCAGCTCACGGGACTACAGACTCAACAATGAGCAGTTCTTC.

The chain recombines TRBV5-1 with TRBJ2-5, with a tentative D call TRBD1 (6 bases). The V end lost 4 bases, the J end lost 0 bases, and 16 bases lay between the germline ends. Per germline, CDR1 SGHRS and CDR2 YFSETQ. The CDR3 runs 16 residues. This CDR3 is CASSTEQGTYQETQYF. In DNA form, the CDR3 reads TGCGCCAGCAGCACAGAACAGGGAACGTACCAAGAGACCCAGTACTTC.

This clone was counted only a few times. This chain joins TRBV18 and TRBJ1-1; TRBD1 might be the D (6 bases). This CDR3 is 14 amino acids long. Germline loops: CDR1 KGHSH, CDR2 LQKENI. V lost 1 base, J lost 1 base, and 7 bases lay in between. The CDR3 DNA follows: TGTGCCAGCTCACCACAGACAGGGAACACTGAAGCTTTCTTT. Translating it yields CASSPQTGNTEAFF.

The chain has TRBV5-1 and TRBJ1-2; a weak D match, TRBD1 (5 bases). The CDR3 extends over 14 amino acids. CDR1 is SGHRS and CDR2 is YFSETQ in the germline V gene. V was cut by 0 bases and J by 7 bases, with 13 bases left in between. CDR3 DNA sequence: TGCGCCAGCAGCTTGGGGGGCGCAGGTAGTGGCTACACCTTC. It translates to CASSLGGAGSGYTF. Drawing the rest from reference TRBV5-1 and TRBJ1-2, the complete variable domain is KAGVTQTPRYLIKTRGQQVTLSCSPISGHRSVSWYQQTPGQGLQFLFEYFSETQRNKGNFPGRFSGRQFSNSRSEMNVSTLELGDSALYLCASSLGGAGSGYTFGSGTRLTVV.

V usage is TRBV1 and J usage is TRBJ2-7; TRBD2, the table's D call, lacks a check against the DNA. TRBV1 is a recognized pseudogene. This CDR3 contains 13 residues. The CDR3 DNA reads TGCACCAGCAGCCCTAGACTTCAGTGGGAGCAGTACTTC. Amino acids: CTSSPRLQWEQYF.

The CDR3 region has the DNA TGTGCCAGCAGCCAACGCCAACAGGTCGGCTATGGCTACACCTTC. It yields the protein CASSQRQQVGYGYTF. The chain uses TRBV6-5 and TRBJ1-2; D is possibly TRBD1 (5 bases). CDR1 and CDR2 from the germline V gene are MNHEY and SVGAGI. V gave up 6 bases and J gave up 4 bases, with 18 bases separating them. There are 15 residues in the CDR3.

The chain uses TRBV2 and TRBJ2-3, with TRBD2 matching over 11 bases. After removal of 6 bases from V and 1 base from J, the junction contained 6 bases not matched to a gene. The V gene's germline CDR1 is SNHLY and CDR2 FYNNEI. The CDR3 loop spans 16 amino acids. CDR3 DNA sequence: TGTGCCAGCAGGGTGGCTAGCGGGGGGCGCACAGATACGCAGTATTTT. This sequence encodes CASRVASGGRTDTQYF.

The gene calls are TRBV18 and TRBJ1-1; 8 bases match TRBD1. The V and J ends lost 2 bases and 2 bases, in that order; junction bases with no gene match: 4. The CDR3 extends over 15 amino acids. Looked up from germline, CDR1 is KGHSH and CDR2 is LQKENI. This CDR3 reads CASSPSTGGNTEAFF. The CDR3 coding sequence is TGTGCCAGCTCACCATCTACAGGGGGAAACACTGAAGCTTTCTTT.

The chain combines TRBV6-1 with TRBJ2-3, with 8 bases aligning to TRBD1. The germline CDR1 and CDR2 sequences are MNHNS and SASEGT. The CDR3 consists of 17 residues. V lost 2 bases, J lost 3 bases, and 10 bases stayed unmatched. The CDR3 protein is CASSEQTGGALTDTQYF. The CDR3, as DNA: TGTGCCAGCAGTGAACAAACAGGGGGTGCATTGACAGATACGCAGTATTTT.

In this sample, this clone turned up a few times. This chain connects TRBV27 to TRBJ1-5; 10 bases map to TRBD1. V shed 9 bases, J shed 0 bases, and the junction held 8 bases outside the gene matches. Germline loops: CDR1 MNHEY, CDR2 SMNVEV (reference sequence). The CDR3 totals 16 residues. The CDR3 nucleotides read TGTGCCAGTCGAGACAGGGGGCGGGTTAGCAATCAGCCCCAGCATTTT. Residues: CASRDRGRVSNQPQHF.

The rearrangement uses TRBV5-1 and TRBJ1-1; 9 bases are shared with TRBD1. Unmatched junction bases numbered 17, after V lost 4 bases and J lost 1 base. The length of the CDR3 is 19 residues. Germline V gene sequence: CDR1 SGHRS, CDR2 YFSETQ. This chain's CDR3 is CASSRKSPGTGRTNTEAFF. The CDR3 DNA follows: TGCGCCAGCAGCCGGAAGTCTCCCGGGACAGGGAGAACGAACACTGAAGCTTTCTTT.

The chain couples TRBV27 to TRBJ1-6; D perhaps matches TRBD1 (6 bases). Per the germline V gene, CDR1 is MNHEY and CDR2 is SMNVEV (reference sequence). The CDR3 extends over 13 amino acids. V was cut by 4 bases and J by 8 bases, with 9 bases left in between. DNA of the CDR3: TGTGCCAGCAGTTCATACAGGGATTCACCCCTCCACTTT. It encodes CASSSYRDSPLHF.

This chain connects TRBV27 to TRBJ1-5, with 12 bases matching TRBD1. The junction had 9 bases not matched to a gene; V was cut back by 5 bases and J by 7 bases. This CDR3 spans 16 amino acids. Germline V gene sequence: CDR1 MNHEY, CDR2 SMNVEV (reference sequence). CDR3 coding DNA: TGTGCCAGCAGTCCGGGGACAGGGGGCGCGCAACAGCCCCAGCATTTT. Amino acid sequence: CASSPGTGGAQQPQHF.

The chain has TRBV6-1 and TRBJ1-1, with D tentatively TRBD1 (5 bases). Trimming left V 3 bases short and J 1 base short, with 9 bases between. Germline V gene data show CDR1 as MNHNS and CDR2 as SASEGT. The CDR3 spans 14 residues. The CDR3 DNA reads TGTGCCAGCAGTGACAGGGACTCGAACACTGAAGCTTTCTTT. Encoded protein: CASSDRDSNTEAFF.

The chain combines TRBV6-2 or TRBV6-3 with TRBJ2-3; D gene unclear. This CDR3 has 13 residues. The V gene lost 3 bases and the J gene lost 5 bases, with 9 bases spanning the gap. Germline lookup yields CDR1 MNHEY and CDR2 SVGEGT. CDR3 DNA sequence: TGTGCCAGCAGTTATGGTCGAGTAGATACGCAGTATTTT. Amino acids: CASSYGRVDTQYF.

The chain recombines TRBV6-5 with TRBJ1-4, with D uncertain. V lost 5 bases to trimming and J lost 6 bases, with 10 bases between them. The CDR3 extends over 13 amino acids. Germline assignment: CDR1 MNHEY and CDR2 SVGAGI. CDR3 nucleotides: TGTGCCAGCAGTCGGGAGGAGGATGAAAAACTGTTTTTT. Translated: CASSREEDEKLFF.

The chain carries TRBV3-1 (or the pseudogene TRBV3-2) and TRBJ2-7, with a tentative D call TRBD2 (5 bases). V was clipped by 4 bases and J by 3 bases, with 10 bases between them. This CDR3 spans 13 amino acids. CDR1 is LGHDT and CDR2 is YNNKEL in the germline V gene (reference sequence). CDR3 DNA sequence: TGTGCCAGCAGCCCCAGGACTGTCTACGAGCAGTACTTC. Translation gives CASSPRTVYEQYF.

The count of this clone is one. The V and J genes are TRBV9 and TRBJ1-4, with 7 positions matching TRBD1. Looked up from germline, CDR1 is SGDLS and CDR2 is YYNGEE. Trimming removed 4 bases from V and 2 bases from J; junction bases left unmatched: 2. The CDR3 consists of 14 residues. The CDR3 sequence: CASSLGQTNEKLFF. The DNA of the CDR3 is TGTGCCAGCAGCCTGGGACAGACTAATGAAAAACTGTTTTTT.

This clone was observed a single time. V usage is TRBV18 and J usage is TRBJ2-7; the match to TRBD1 covers 9 bases. CDR1 is KGHSH and CDR2 is LQKENI in the germline V gene. J gave up 4 bases and V 2 bases, and 12 bases lay outside the gene matches. The CDR3 is 17 residues long. CDR3 amino acids: CASSPYPLGTGQYEQYF. In DNA, the CDR3 is TGTGCCAGCTCACCATATCCCCTCGGGACAGGGCAGTACGAGCAGTACTTC.

The V call is TRBV3-1 (or the pseudogene TRBV3-2), the J call TRBJ1-1; TRBD1 agrees at 10 bases. CDR1 is LGHDT and CDR2 is YNNKEL in the germline V gene (reference sequence). The CDR3 runs to 16 residues. The V gene end was trimmed by 1 base and the J gene end by 4 bases; junction bases not matched to a gene: 6. The CDR3 here is CASSQALGTGATEAFF. The CDR3 region has the DNA TGTGCCAGCAGCCAAGCCTTGGGGACAGGGGCCACTGAAGCTTTCTTT.